This TCR beta chain was profiled in a study of T-cell reconstitution after alpha-beta-depleted transplantation in children (dated by TCRdb to 2015 to 2016). Regarding the complete study: The study quantitatively tracked T-cell immune reconstitution after TCRalphabeta/CD19-depleted allogeneic hematopoietic cell transplantation in children using TCR repertoire profiling.

This clonotype was counted at least ten times. Its antigen is unknown. One base away there is no much larger clone; base qualities are not given. From the germline V gene, CDR1 is SNHLY and CDR2 is FYNNEI. The CDR3 goes from the cysteine to the phenylalanine over 10 residues. The retained sequence is limited to the CDR3, 30 bases, with the frame set at the first base. The V and J ends are trimmed by 8 bases and 8 bases, leaving 6 bases between them. Library preparation employed PCR. TCRdb names Illumina HiSeq 2500 as the instrument used. To normalize quantification of the TCRbeta repertoire, the TCR libraries were built with molecular barcoding that relied on unique molecular identifiers. The public reads were run again by TCRdb, first through fastp at Q25 and then through MiXCR, and only productive beta chains were kept. One record per CDR3 amino acid sequence lists the most common genes and DNA. The sample yields roughly 220,000 distinct CDR3 sequences; approximately 12% were counted once. About 2.4% of the sample comes from the top ten.

The rearrangement joined TRBV2 to TRBJ1-4, with the D gene too uncertain to name. Sample: PBMCs from the stem cell graft donor, taken from the stem cell graft. The clonotype originates from a human donor who donated a stem cell graft to a child with acute lymphoblastic leukemia. The CDR3 corresponds to CASAGEKLFF. The nucleotide sequence reads as follows: TGTGCCAGCGCAGGCGAAAAACTGTTTTTT.